A selection of T cell receptor beta chains follows, all from one sample in a study of blood T cell repertoires in COVID-19. Only in-frame clones appear in the TCRdb table, and some are missing; sequencing was by immunoSEQ multiplex PCR. Seen here are fewer than 300,000 clones, around three quarters observed once, and the top ten hold about 3%. Source material: peripheral blood. These receptors were collected from an elderly woman with acute or convalescent COVID-19. CDR3s include the opening cysteine and the closing phenylalanine or tryptophan. The order of the fields is J gene, clone size, V gene, D gene, CDR3 DNA, CDR3 protein. The D gene is left open where the match is weak. Size tells how often a clone was seen (once, few, many) or the class of an expanded clone, and some rows leave it out.

TRBJ2-7,NA,TRBV5-1,TRBD2,TGCGCCAGCAGCTTGGTACCGGGCGGGGGGGACTACGAGCAGTACTTC,CASSLVPGGGDYEQYF
TRBJ2-5,few,TRBV7-9,TRBD1,TGTGCCAGCCAAAGACAGGGTGTGGGAGAGACCCAGTACTTC,CASQRQGVGETQYF
TRBJ2-2,NA,TRBV12-3/TRBV12-4,TRBD2,TGTGCCACGCGGGAGGATAACACCGGGGAGCTGTTTTTT,CATREDNTGELFF
TRBJ2-7,NA,TRBV15,TRBD2,TGTGCCACCAGCGGGGGGCCAGCGGGGGAGGTCTTGTACTTC,CATSGGPAGEVLYF
TRBJ2-7,NA,TRBV28,TRBD1,TGTGCCAGCAGTTCAGAATCGACAGGGACCTACGAGCAGTACTTC,CASSSESTGTYEQYF
TRBJ2-1,NA,TRBV6-6,NA,TGTGCCAGCAGTTACGGGGGAGGCCGGGATGAGCAGTTCTTC,CASSYGGGRDEQFF
TRBJ1-5,NA,TRBV28,TRBD1,TGTGCCAGCAGTTCGAGGACAGGGAGGGGTCAGCCCCAGCATTTT,CASSSRTGRGQPQHF
TRBJ1-6,NA,TRBV3-1/TRBV3-2,NA,TGTGCCAGCAGCCAAGCGGGCGGCCGGGGTTCACCCCTCCACTTT,CASSQAGGRGSPLHF
TRBJ2-7,few,TRBV4-1,TRBD1,TGCGCCAGCAGTCCCCCGGGACAGGGGGGTTCCTACGAGCAGTACTTC,CASSPPGQGGSYEQYF
TRBJ1-1,once,TRBV5-1,NA,TGCGCCAGCAGCTTAATGTTGGGAGGGACTGAAGCTTTCTTT,CASSLMLGGTEAFF
TRBJ2-5,NA,TRBV29-1,TRBD2,TGCAGCGTTAGCGGGAGGGTAGGACAAGAGACCCAGTACTTC,CSVSGRVGQETQYF
TRBJ1-2,few,TRBV6-5,NA,TGTGCCAGCAGTTACTTCCGGGGGTCTCTTAACTATGGCTACACCTTC,CASSYFRGSLNYGYTF
TRBJ1-1,many,TRBV19,TRBD1,TGTGCCAGTAGTGTCGACAGGGTGAACACTGAAGCTTTCTTT,CASSVDRVNTEAFF
TRBJ1-4,few,TRBV4-1,TRBD1,TGCGCCAGCAGCCAATTCGGGACAGCGTTTAATGAAAAACTGTTTTTT,CASSQFGTAFNEKLFF
TRBJ1-5,few,TRBV2,NA,TGTGCCAGCAGTGAAAACCCCACAGGGTACCAGCCCCAGCATTTT,CASSENPTGYQPQHF
TRBJ2-7,NA,TRBV2,TRBD2,TGTGCCAGCCGGAGGGCTAGCGGAATCTACGAGCAGTACTTC,CASRRASGIYEQYF
TRBJ2-1,NA,TRBV5-1,NA,TGCGCCAGCAGCTTGGCGGCGGGCAATGAGCAGTTCTTC,CASSLAAGNEQFF
TRBJ1-2,NA,TRBV19,NA,TGTGCCAGTAGGGGCAGGGGAACAGCCCCCATTGGCTACACCTTC,CASRGRGTAPIGYTF
TRBJ1-1,NA,TRBV6-5,NA,TGTGCCAGCAGAAAAACTCTGTTCATGAACACTGAAGCTTTCTTT,CASRKTLFMNTEAFF
TRBJ1-3,NA,TRBV6-1,NA,TGTGCCAGCAGTGACCTCCCGGGTGGCCACGGAAACACCATATATTTT,CASSDLPGGHGNTIYF
TRBJ1-4,NA,TRBV5-1,TRBD1,TGCGCCAGCAGCTGGACAGGGACTAATGAAAAACTGTTTTTT,CASSWTGTNEKLFF
TRBJ2-2,NA,TRBV6-5,NA,TGTGCCACCCACAGGGCTGCCGGGGAGCTGTTTTTT,CATHRAAGELFF
TRBJ2-1,NA,TRBV7-2,NA,TGTGCCAGCAGCTTAGCGGGAGGACTCTACAATGAGCAGTTCTTC,CASSLAGGLYNEQFF
TRBJ2-2,NA,TRBV4-1,TRBD2,TGCGCCAGCAGCCAAGGGGGGAGGGGCCCCACCGGGGAGCTGTTTTTT,CASSQGGRGPTGELFF
TRBJ2-5,NA,TRBV20-1,NA,TGCAGTCCGGTAGGGGGAGAGACCCAGTACTTC,CSPVGGETQYF
TRBJ2-3,NA,TRBV5-4,TRBD2,TGTGCCAGCAGCTTGTTGGTAGCGGGGGGATCCACAGATACGCAGTATTTT,CASSLLVAGGSTDTQYF
TRBJ2-7,NA,TRBV6-1,NA,TGTGCCAGCAGTGAAGGGGGCGGCCGTAAGTACGAGCAGTACTTC,CASSEGGGRKYEQYF
TRBJ1-1,NA,TRBV7-2,NA,TGTGCCAGCAGCTTAGGCAGGGAAGTCCCTGAAGCTTTCTTT,CASSLGREVPEAFF